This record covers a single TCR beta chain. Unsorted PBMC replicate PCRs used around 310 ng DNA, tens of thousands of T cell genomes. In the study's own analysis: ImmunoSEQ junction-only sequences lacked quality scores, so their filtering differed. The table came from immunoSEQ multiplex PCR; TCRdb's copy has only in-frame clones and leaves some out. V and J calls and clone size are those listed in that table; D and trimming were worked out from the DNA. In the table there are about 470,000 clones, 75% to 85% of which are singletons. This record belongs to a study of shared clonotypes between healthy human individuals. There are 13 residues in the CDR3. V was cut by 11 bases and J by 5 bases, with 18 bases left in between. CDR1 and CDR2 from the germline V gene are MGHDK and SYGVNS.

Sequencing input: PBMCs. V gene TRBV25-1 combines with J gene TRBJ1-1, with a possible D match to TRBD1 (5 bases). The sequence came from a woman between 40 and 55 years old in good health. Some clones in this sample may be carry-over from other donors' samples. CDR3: CASRGGVWTEAFF. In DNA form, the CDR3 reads TGTGCCTCCCGGGGGGGGGTGTGGACTGAAGCTTTCTTT.